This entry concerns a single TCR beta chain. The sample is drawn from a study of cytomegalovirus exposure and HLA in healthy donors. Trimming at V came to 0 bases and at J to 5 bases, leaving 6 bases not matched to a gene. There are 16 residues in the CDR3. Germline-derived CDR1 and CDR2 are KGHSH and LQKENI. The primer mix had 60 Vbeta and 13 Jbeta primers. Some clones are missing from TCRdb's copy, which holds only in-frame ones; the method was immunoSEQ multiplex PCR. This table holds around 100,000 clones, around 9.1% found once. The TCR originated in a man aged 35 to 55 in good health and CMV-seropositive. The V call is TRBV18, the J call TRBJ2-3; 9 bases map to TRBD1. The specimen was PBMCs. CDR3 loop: CASSPPIGTGLDTQYF. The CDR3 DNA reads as TGTGCCAGCTCACCACCGATCGGGACAGGGTTAGATACGCAGTATTTT.